This T cell receptor beta chain was recorded in a study of shared clonotypes between healthy human individuals. In the study overall: A couple of women and a few men aged 18 to 49 served as donors.

Donors comprised healthy HIV-negative adults lacking recent acute infections or vaccinations. This CDR3 has 14 residues. The germline gives CDR1 SGHRS, CDR2 YFSETQ. V gave up 3 bases and J gave up 2 bases, with 10 bases separating them. This clone was found once. The target antigen is unknown. In the original analysis: Owing to the provision of junction-only sequences devoid of quality scores by immunoSEQ, filtering differed. Sequencing used immunoSEQ multiplex PCR; TCRdb keeps in-frame clones, though not all of them. V, J and clone size are those of that table, while D and trimming were read from the DNA. The table lists 1.4 million to 1.5 million clones, around 95% of them singletons. General study findings and limits: Sequencing depth was predicted to influence how clonotypes are shared among donors.

The sequence came from a man between 25 and 39 years old in good health. Sample: naive CD4+ T cells sorted from blood. Subset denoted: CD45RA+ positively selected. The chain is built from TRBV5-1 and TRBJ2-3, with D hard to call. The CDR3 spells CASSSTTATDTQYF. In DNA form, the CDR3 reads TGCGCCAGCAGCTCGACAACAGCCACAGATACGCAGTATTTT.